A single sample gave rise to the 26 T cell receptor beta chains below, sequenced in a study of technical replicates of blood from four donors listed by TCRdb under 2017. Receptors were amplified or captured by the immunoSEQ multiplex PCR assay. Drawn from immuneACCESS, this table holds only the in-frame rearrangements with V and J called that TCRdb kept. Clones are partly lost; checked studies trace under half to an unresolved V gene and leave the rest unexplained. The sample table lists approximately 74,000 clones, roughly 98% of them with a count of one. Roughly 0.16% of the sample is in the top ten clones. Sequencing was performed on T cells isolated from PBMCs. Every receptor here comes from a human donor in good health.

V gene TRBV19 combines with J gene TRBJ1-2; D is undetermined. V lost 2 bases, J lost 8 bases, and 12 bases lay in between. The germline V gene has CDR1 LNHDA and CDR2 SQIVND (reference sequence). The CDR3 is 13 amino acids. CDR3 nucleotides: TGTGCCAGTAGTATATGGGGAGTTGGAGGCTACACCTTC. This translates into CASSIWGVGGYTF.

This chain joins TRBV4-1 and TRBJ2-7; 8 bases line up with TRBD2. The germline V gene encodes CDR1 MGHRA and CDR2 YSYEKL. With 4 bases clipped from V and 4 bases from J, the junction kept 12 bases outside the gene matches. The length of the CDR3 is 16 residues. Written as DNA, the CDR3 is TGCGCCAGCAGCCTCCTATCGGGGGGGGGAGGTTACGAGCAGTACTTC. Protein product: CASSLLSGGGGYEQYF.

The chain is built from TRBV5-4 and TRBJ1-2; TRBD1 is a possible D gene (6 bases). V shed 0 bases and J shed 5 bases, with 8 bases lying between them. Looked up from germline, CDR1 is SGHNT and CDR2 is YYREEE (reference sequence). This CDR3 region has 13 residues. CDR3 protein: CASSLVGQYGYTF. CDR3 coding DNA: TGTGCCAGCAGCTTGGTAGGACAGTATGGCTACACCTTC.

CDR3 amino acids: CASSVDNRPTYEQYF. CDR3 in DNA: TGTGCCAGCAGCGTAGACAACAGACCTACCTACGAGCAGTACTTC. The chain is built from TRBV9 and TRBJ2-7; no clear D. This CDR3 region has 15 residues. The germline V gene encodes CDR1 SGDLS and CDR2 YYNGEE. V dropped 0 bases and J dropped 2 bases, with 12 bases sitting between them.

The V gene is TRBV28, the J gene TRBJ1-1; no reliable D call. Trimming left V 5 bases short and J 3 bases short, with 10 bases between. Germline V gene lookup returns CDR1 MDHEN and CDR2 SYDVKM. This CDR3 contains 13 residues. The CDR3 DNA reads TGTGCCAGCAGTAGTCGAGGATACACTGAAGCTTTCTTT. Protein product: CASSSRGYTEAFF.

This clone was counted only a few times. The chain's CDR3 is CASSFVGGRRETQYF. The CDR3 DNA is TGTGCCAGCAGCTTCGTGGGAGGGCGGCGCGAGACCCAGTACTTC. The chain has TRBV7-9 and TRBJ2-5; 7 bases are a match to TRBD2. Germline V gene sequence: CDR1 SEHNR, CDR2 FQNEAQ (reference sequence). The trim removed 3 bases at V and 5 bases at J, leaving 9 bases unmatched. The CDR3 length is 15 residues.

The chain is built from TRBV7-6 and TRBJ2-7; the match to TRBD1 covers 7 bases. This CDR3 spans 16 amino acids. Germline-derived CDR1 and CDR2 are SGHVS and FNYEAQ. V shed 2 bases, J shed 5 bases, and the junction held 12 bases outside the gene matches. CDR3: CASSLPSGTVVHEQYF. The CDR3 DNA follows: TGTGCCAGCAGCTTACCGTCCGGGACAGTCGTCCACGAGCAGTACTTC.

This clone turned up a few times. The genes are TRBV7-3 and TRBJ2-2; possible D gene TRBD2, 6 bases. This CDR3 is built from 16 residues. Looked up from germline, CDR1 is SGHTA and CDR2 is FQGTGA. V was trimmed by 1 base and J by 6 bases, leaving 15 bases between them. The CDR3 sequence is CASSLNSAGKAGELFF. CDR3 nucleotide sequence: TGTGCCAGCAGCTTAAACTCGGCGGGGAAAGCCGGGGAGCTGTTTTTT.

The rearrangement links TRBV2 to TRBJ1-1; tentative D call: TRBD1 (6 bases). Germline V gives CDR1 SNHLY, CDR2 FYNNEI. The CDR3 consists of 13 residues. The CDR3 region has the DNA TGTACCTCGACCGGGACATCGAACACTGAAGCTTTCTTT. Translated, it gives CTSTGTSNTEAFF.

This chain links TRBV2 with TRBJ2-1; 8 nucleotides agree with TRBD2. J was trimmed by 10 bases and V by 8 bases; bases with no gene match: 4. The CDR3 is 11 amino acids. The germline V gene has CDR1 SNHLY and CDR2 FYNNEI. Here the CDR3 DNA reads TGTGCCAGCCTTAGCGGGGTGGAGCAGTTCTTC. It specifies CASLSGVEQFF.

This chain uses TRBV10-3 with TRBJ2-3, with TRBD2 matching 9 bases. Trimming removed 8 bases from V and 3 bases from J; junction bases left unmatched: 9. There are 15 residues in the CDR3. The V gene's germline CDR1 is ENHRY and CDR2 SYGVKD. The CDR3 sequence: CAIDLSGSGTDTQYF. CDR3 sequence (DNA): TGTGCCATCGACCTTAGCGGGAGCGGGACAGATACGCAGTATTTT.

The chain uses TRBV28 and TRBJ1-1; D is uncertain. Per the germline V gene, CDR1 is MDHEN and CDR2 is SYDVKM. Trimming took 1 base from V and 6 from J, leaving 3 bases between them. This CDR3 has 11 amino acids. The CDR3 DNA follows: TGTGCCAGCAGTTTATCCTCTGAAGCTTTCTTT. Residues: CASSLSSEAFF.

This chain connects TRBV6-8 to TRBJ2-1, with 9 bases that match TRBD1. The CDR3 is 18 amino acids. Germline V gives CDR1 MNHGY, CDR2 SAAAGT. Trimming cost V 5 bases and J 4 bases; bases outside gene matches: 15. The CDR3 reads CASSTVSGQGRWYNEQFF. In DNA, the CDR3 is TGTGCCAGCAGTACCGTGTCCGGACAGGGGAGGTGGTACAATGAGCAGTTCTTC.

The chain carries TRBV6-5 and TRBJ2-1; 11 bases match TRBD2. The V gene's germline CDR1 is MNHEY and CDR2 SVGAGI. There are 13 residues in the CDR3. The J segment lost 15 bases and the V segment lost 4 bases, leaving 8 bases of the junction unmatched. The CDR3 loop reads CASSLAGGAPWFF. DNA of the CDR3: TGTGCCAGCAGTTTAGCGGGGGGGGCCCCGTGGTTCTTC.

The chain is built from TRBV6-1 and TRBJ2-1, with D unresolved. The length of the CDR3 is 11 residues. CDR1 MNHNS and CDR2 SASEGT come from the germline V gene. V was pared by 4 bases and J by 6 bases, with 4 bases between. CDR3 residues: CASSAGNEQFF. CDR3 DNA: TGTGCCAGCAGTGCCGGCAATGAGCAGTTCTTC.

The chain links TRBV28 to TRBJ1-2; weak D call: TRBD1 (5 bases). The CDR3 is 13 amino acids. CDR1 and CDR2 from the germline V gene are MDHEN and SYDVKM. V lost 5 bases, J lost 7 bases, and 14 bases lay in between. The CDR3 reads CASSLLQVAGYTF. The CDR3 DNA sequence: TGTGCCAGCAGTCTGTTACAGGTGGCTGGCTACACCTTC.

The rearrangement links TRBV7-9 to TRBJ1-6; perhaps TRBD1 as D (5 bases). The CDR3 runs 15 residues. With 4 bases removed from V and 12 bases from J, the gap between germline ends came to 19 bases. The V gene's germline CDR1 is SEHNR and CDR2 FQNEAQ (reference sequence). In nucleotides, the CDR3 is TGTGCCAGCAGCTGGGGGGAGGTCACAGGAATACCCCTCCACTTT. This sequence encodes CASSWGEVTGIPLHF.

This clone has only one observation. The V and J genes are TRBV6-1 and TRBJ2-3, with TRBD2 matching 10 bases. The CDR3 runs 14 residues. V dropped 4 bases and J dropped 5; count of bases not matched to a gene: 3. Per germline, CDR1 MNHNS and CDR2 SASEGT. The CDR3 protein is CASSGAGGGDTQYF. The CDR3 DNA reads TGTGCCAGCAGTGGAGCGGGGGGGGGAGATACGCAGTATTTT.

V is TRBV10-1 and J is TRBJ2-3, with D possibly TRBD1 on 5 matching bases. This CDR3 comprises 15 residues. V was pared by 0 bases and J by 3 bases, with 10 bases between. Germline V gene sequence: CDR1 WNHNN, CDR2 SYGVQD (reference sequence). CDR3: CASSESWGRTDTQYF. CDR3 coding DNA: TGCGCCAGCAGTGAGTCCTGGGGCAGGACAGATACGCAGTATTTT.

The rearrangement joins TRBV11-2 to TRBJ2-7, with D tentatively TRBD2 (6 bases). Germline assignment: CDR1 SGHAT and CDR2 FQNNGV. V was shortened by 1 base and J by 2 bases, with 21 bases between the two germline ends. The CDR3 length is 18 residues. In nucleotides, the CDR3 is TGTGCCAGCAGCTTAGGGCGGTTGATGTCCCTAGCGACCTACGAGCAGTACTTC. Translated: CASSLGRLMSLATYEQYF.

The chain uses TRBV5-1 and TRBJ1-2, with 12 bases identical to TRBD1. Unmatched junction bases numbered 10, after V lost 4 bases and J lost 3 bases. There are 17 residues in the CDR3. CDR1 is SGHRS, CDR2 YFSETQ, per germline. DNA of the CDR3: TGCGCCAGCAGCAGTACGGGGACAGGGGGCATCTACTATGGCTACACCTTC. It specifies CASSSTGTGGIYYGYTF.

The chain joins TRBV7-7 to TRBJ2-5, with D unclear. The germline V gene has CDR1 SSHAT and CDR2 FNYEAQ (reference sequence). The CDR3 has 14 residues. Trimming stripped 0 bases from V and 0 bases from J, with 5 bases between. The CDR3 DNA sequence: TGTGCCAGCAGCTTAGCGGGCAACCAAGAGACCCAGTACTTC. This translates into CASSLAGNQETQYF.

The chain carries TRBV5-1 and TRBJ2-5; D might be TRBD1 (6 bases). CDR1 SGHRS and CDR2 YFSETQ come from the germline V gene. This CDR3 has 14 residues. V was pared by 3 bases and J by 4 bases, with 13 bases between. This CDR3 reads CASSSNRDGETQYF. CDR3 bases: TGCGCCAGCAGCTCAAACAGGGATGGAGAGACCCAGTACTTC.

The chain joins TRBV5-1 to TRBJ2-1; possible D gene TRBD2, 5 bases. Trimming removed 0 bases at V and 10 bases at J, with 17 bases between. The CDR3 loop spans 15 amino acids. CDR1 and CDR2 (germline): SGHRS, YFSETQ. The CDR3 sequence: CASSLGIATSGEQFF. CDR3 nucleotides: TGCGCCAGCAGCTTGGGAATAGCGACATCGGGCGAGCAGTTCTTC.

The rearrangement links TRBV9 to TRBJ2-3, with 7 bases identical to TRBD1. After removal of 0 bases from V and 1 base from J, the junction contained 8 bases not matched to a gene. The germline CDR1 and CDR2 sequences are SGDLS and YYNGEE. This CDR3 has 17 residues. The CDR3 DNA sequence: TGTGCCAGCAGCGTAGCTACAGGGGTAGGGGGCACAGATACGCAGTATTTT. This sequence encodes CASSVATGVGGTDTQYF. Full variable domain (rest looked up from reference TRBV9 and TRBJ2-3): DSGVTQTPKHLITATGQRVTLRCSPRSGDLSVYWYQQSLDQGLQFLIQYYNGEERAKGNILERFSAQQFPDLHSELNLSSLELGDSALYFCASSVATGVGGTDTQYFGPGTRLTVL.

This rearrangement joins TRBV25-1 to TRBJ2-2, with 10 nucleotides matching TRBD1. The V segment lost 4 bases and the J segment 6 bases; nucleotides outside the gene matches: 2. There are 14 residues in the CDR3. Germline V gives CDR1 MGHDK, CDR2 SYGVNS. The CDR3 sequence: CASSGGQGSGELFF. The CDR3 DNA reads as TGTGCCAGCAGTGGGGGACAGGGGTCCGGGGAGCTGTTTTTT.